This is a list of T cell receptor beta chains from one sample in a study of glioma-infiltrating T cells. TCRdb reprocessed the multiplex PCR reads via MiXCR and lists one record per CDR3 protein. Among some 5,000 distinct CDR3 sequences, 40% to 45% were seen once, and the ten largest hold 24%. The sample consisted of glioma tissue, nonneoplastic brain tissue, or PBMCs (not recorded which). Every receptor here comes from a human donor with low-grade glioma or glioblastoma, undergoing nonglioma brain surgery, or in good health (not recorded which). CDR3s include the opening cysteine and the closing phenylalanine or tryptophan. The order of the fields is clone size, D gene, V gene, J gene, CDR3 DNA, CDR3 protein. A D gene is named only where the DNA matches it firmly. Expanded clones are given a class, and other clones once, few, many or no size at all.

NA	NA	TRBV27	TRBJ2-7	TGTGCCAGCAGTTTATCGGACATGCGCTACGAGCAGTACTTC	CASSLSDMRYEQYF
few	TRBD2	TRBV28	TRBJ2-1	TGTGCCAGCAGTCCAAATTATATGGTGGGAGGGCCGGATCAGTTCTTC	CASSPNYMVGGPDQFF
NA	NA	TRBV20-1	TRBJ1-3	TGCAGTGCTAAAGATGGCTTCGACTCTGGAAAAACCATATATTTT	CSAKDGFDSGKTIYF
many	NA	TRBV19	TRBJ1-5	TGTGCCACCAGGGACGCAGGCGTCAATCAGCCCCAGCATTTT	CATRDAGVNQPQHF
many	TRBD2	TRBV12-3/TRBV12-4	TRBJ2-5	TGTGCCAGCAGCCGCGGGAGTTTCGAGACCCAGTACTTC	CASSRGSFETQYF
many	NA	TRBV19	TRBJ2-1	TGTGCGACGGGGCAGGGGCGGACATCCTACAATGAGCAGTTCTTC	CATGQGRTSYNEQFF
many	NA	TRBV5-1	TRBJ2-3	TGCGCCAGCAGCCCTGGGACTGACATTAGTACAGATACGCAGTATTTT	CASSPGTDISTDTQYF
NA	TRBD1	TRBV14	TRBJ2-7	TGTGCCAGCAGCCAACGGAAAGCCGGGACAGGGAGCTACGAGAGGTACTTC	CASSQRKAGTGSYERYF
large	NA	TRBV27	TRBJ2-7	TGTGCCAGCAGTCCATCAGGACAGTTCTACGAGCAGTACTTC	CASSPSGQFYEQYF
NA	TRBD2	TRBV7-2	TRBJ2-7	TGTGCCAGCAGCTTATTAGCGGGACCCTACGAGCAGTACTTC	CASSLLAGPYEQYF
NA	TRBD1	TRBV6-5	TRBJ1-2	TGTGCCAGCAGTTACCTGACAGGGGGTGACTACACCTTC	CASSYLTGGDYTF
many	NA	TRBV18	TRBJ2-2	TGTGCCAGCTCACCGGGACCAGGGACCGGGGAGCTGTTTTTT	CASSPGPGTGELFF
many	TRBD2	TRBV4-2	TRBJ2-7	TGTGCCAGCAGCCAAGATGGTATGCGGGAGGGACCCTACGAGCAGTACTTC	CASSQDGMREGPYEQYF
many	NA	TRBV7-9	TRBJ2-5	TGTGCCAGCAACCCAGTCCCAGCTTTCCAAGAGACCCAGTACTTC	CASNPVPAFQETQYF
NA	NA	TRBV27	TRBJ2-7	TGTGCCAGCGGTTTATCGGCAGGGGCTGGAGAGCAGTACTTC	CASGLSAGAGEQYF
large	NA	TRBV20-1	TRBJ2-5	TGCAGTGCCCCCTCACCCCAGGGCGAGAAGACCCAGTACTTC	CSAPSPQGEKTQYF
many	TRBD2	TRBV7-2	TRBJ2-2	TGTGCCAGCAGCTTAGGTCCGGGACTAGCGGGAGGGCCGCACACCGGGGAGCTGTTTTTT	CASSLGPGLAGGPHTGELFF
medium-sized	TRBD1	TRBV14	TRBJ2-7	TGTGCCAGCAGCCAACGGAAAGCCGGGACAGGGAGCTACGAGCAGTACTTC	CASSQRKAGTGSYEQYF
many	NA	TRBV2	TRBJ2-5	TGTGCCAGCAGCTTAAGACAGAGAGAGACCCAGTACTTC	CASSLRQRETQYF
NA	TRBD2	TRBV20-1	TRBJ2-1	TGCAGTGCTTCTCGCGGGAGTACCCTCAATGAGCAGTTCTTC	CSASRGSTLNEQFF
medium-sized	NA	TRBV28	TRBJ1-5	TGTGCCAGCAGTTTAGGAGGAGGGAGAGGGCAGCCCCAGCATTTT	CASSLGGGRGQPQHF
once	NA	TRBV20-1	TRBJ1-1	TGCAGTGCTCGGCGACAGAGGGTCACTGAAGCTTTCTTT	CSARRQRVTEAFF
NA	TRBD2	TRBV10-3	TRBJ2-3	TGTGCCATCAGGCAGACTAGCGAGAGCACAGATACGCAGTATTTT	CAIRQTSESTDTQYF
medium-sized	TRBD2	TRBV28	TRBJ2-7	TGTGCCAGCAGTGACACTAGCGGGAGTAGACACGAGCAGTACTTC	CASSDTSGSRHEQYF
NA	TRBD1	TRBV7-2	TRBJ2-7	TGTGCCAGCAGCTTAGGGACAGGAGGTGAGCAGTACTTC	CASSLGTGGEQYF
NA	NA	TRBV20-1	TRBJ1-1	TGCAGTGCTAGAGTTACGGGATACACTGAAGCTTTCTTT	CSARVTGYTEAFF
NA	NA	TRBV12-3/TRBV12-4	TRBJ1-5	TGTGCCAGCGGAGGGGGGCGTCAGCCCCAGCATTTT	CASGGGRQPQHF
few	NA	TRBV30	TRBJ2-3	TGTGCCTGGAGTGTACGGGGAGGTGTGGGCACAGATACGCAGTATTTT	CAWSVRGGVGTDTQYF
medium-sized	NA	TRBV27	TRBJ1-2	TGTGCCAGCACCATAAACAGGGCCGGCTACACCTTC	CASTINRAGYTF
many	TRBD1	TRBV3-1	TRBJ1-2	TGTGCCAGCAGCCAAGATCAGGGGGACTACTGGGTGAACTATGGCTACACCTTC	CASSQDQGDYWVNYGYTF
NA	NA	TRBV19	TRBJ2-1	TGTGCAAGTAGTAGGGCGGGGGCTTACAATGAGCAGTTCTTC	CASSRAGAYNEQFF
medium-sized	TRBD2	TRBV27	TRBJ2-7	TGTGCCAGCAGTTTAGGTACTAGCGGGAGTTACGAGCAGTACTTC	CASSLGTSGSYEQYF
NA	TRBD1	TRBV7-6	TRBJ2-3	TGTGCTAGCAGCCCCGGACAGGGGGAAACAGATACGCAGTATTTT	CASSPGQGETDTQYF
NA	NA	TRBV28	TRBJ2-7	TGTGCCAGCAGTTTACGCACTTACGGGAATAGCGGCTCCTACGAGCAGTACTTC	CASSLRTYGNSGSYEQYF
NA	TRBD1	TRBV20-1	TRBJ2-3	TGCAGTGCTCCCCCAGGACAGGGGGAAGATACGCAGTATTTT	CSAPPGQGEDTQYF
many	NA	TRBV6-4	TRBJ1-2	TGTGCCAGCAGTGAGTTCGAGGGTCCCTATGGCTACACCTTC	CASSEFEGPYGYTF
NA	TRBD2	TRBV5-1	TRBJ2-7	TGCGCCAGCAGCCTGGGACTAGCGGGAGGCGAGCAGTACTTC	CASSLGLAGGEQYF
NA	NA	TRBV27	TRBJ1-1	TGTGCCAGCAGTTCCTCGGGGCAGAACACTGAAGCTTTCTTT	CASSSSGQNTEAFF
NA	NA	TRBV28	TRBJ1-5	TGTGCCAGCAGTTTCTATGGAACAGGGCGGCGCAATCAGCCCCAGCATTTT	CASSFYGTGRRNQPQHF
NA	NA	TRBV12-3/TRBV12-4	TRBJ2-1	TGTGCCAGCAGTTTGGCCAGGCCTAATGGGCAGTTCTTC	CASSLARPNGQFF
medium-sized	NA	TRBV28	TRBJ2-1	TGTGCCAGTCAAAGCTCCTACAATGAGCAGTTCTTC	CASQSSYNEQFF
once	TRBD1	TRBV27	TRBJ1-1	TGTGCCAGCACGTTAAGTCAGGGGGCGAACACTGAAGCTTTCTTT	CASTLSQGANTEAFF
medium-sized	TRBD2	TRBV20-1	TRBJ2-1	TGCAGTGCTAGTACTAGCGGGAGGAGGTCCTACAATGAGCAGTTCTTC	CSASTSGRRSYNEQFF
NA	TRBD1	TRBV4-1	TRBJ1-1	TGCGCCAGCAGCCAAGACGACAGGGGAGACACTGAAGCTTTCTTT	CASSQDDRGDTEAFF
medium-sized	TRBD1	TRBV20-1	TRBJ2-1	TGCAGTGCTGGGACAGGGGCCTACAATGAGCAGTTCTTC	CSAGTGAYNEQFF
many	NA	TRBV28	TRBJ2-7	TGTGCCAGCAGTGCAAGGGCCTCCTCAAACTTCGTGCAGTACTTC	CASSARASSNFVQYF
few	NA	TRBV7-9	TRBJ2-7	TGTGCCAGCAGAGAGACAGACCTCTACGAGCAGTACTTC	CASRETDLYEQYF